The rows below give T cell receptor beta chains drawn from one sample of a study of blood T cell repertoires in COVID-19. This table comes from immunoSEQ multiplex PCR, and its TCRdb copy is limited to in-frame clones, with some not included. The repertoire holds fewer than 250,000 clones, with roughly nine tenths as singletons. Sample: peripheral blood. These receptors came from a woman in her fifties or sixties with acute or convalescent COVID-19. CDR3s include the opening cysteine and the closing phenylalanine or tryptophan. The D gene is left open where the match is weak. Rows may omit the clone size; those that give it use once, few, many or a size class.

>NA|NA|TRBJ2-7|TRBV30
CAWSPSPYEQYF
TGTGCCTGGAGTCCCTCCCCTTACGAGCAGTACTTC
>NA|NA|TRBJ2-2|TRBV6-5
CASSYRGSTGELFF
TGTGCCAGCAGTTACAGAGGGAGCACCGGGGAGCTGTTTTTT
>NA|NA|TRBJ1-2|TRBV7-3
CASSPQETGYGYTF
TGTGCCAGCAGCCCCCAAGAGACGGGGTATGGCTACACCTTC
>TRBD1|NA|TRBJ1-5|TRBV18
CASSPSRQGVQPQHF
TGTGCCAGCTCACCTTCCAGACAGGGGGTTCAGCCCCAGCATTTT
>TRBD1|NA|TRBJ2-7|TRBV7-2
CASSLVKQGGEQYF
TGTGCCAGCAGCTTAGTAAAACAGGGGGGAGAGCAGTACTTC
>NA|NA|TRBJ2-2|TRBV9
CASSVEQGPGELFF
TGTGCCAGCAGCGTAGAACAGGGTCCCGGGGAGCTGTTTTTT
>TRBD1|NA|TRBJ1-6|TRBV7-9
CASSWDSSVAPLHF
TGTGCCAGCAGCTGGGACAGTTCGGTCGCACCCCTCCACTTT
>NA|NA|TRBJ1-3|TRBV10-2
CASESEGGNTIYF
TGCGCCAGCGAATCGGAGGGTGGAAACACCATATATTTT
>NA|NA|TRBJ2-5|TRBV7-3
CASSLLPGETQYF
TGTGCCAGCAGCTTACTTCCGGGAGAGACCCAGTACTTC
>TRBD2|NA|TRBJ2-7|TRBV29-1
CSVGPGLAGEQYF
TGCAGCGTTGGTCCGGGACTAGCGGGAGAGCAGTACTTC
>TRBD2|NA|TRBJ2-3|TRBV19
CASQPRLAGALTDTQYF
TGTGCCTCCCAACCGAGACTAGCGGGGGCGCTCACAGATACGCAGTATTTT
>NA|NA|TRBJ1-5|TRBV2
CASSDAAVTTHQPQHF
TGTGCCAGCAGTGATGCAGCCGTGACAACCCATCAGCCCCAGCATTTT
>TRBD2|NA|TRBJ2-1|TRBV27
CASSTLAGGRVEQFF
TGTGCCAGCAGTACTCTAGCGGGGGGGCGTGTTGAGCAGTTCTTC
>TRBD1|NA|TRBJ1-5|TRBV3-1/TRBV3-2
CASSQDLPGTGPQHF
TGTGCCAGCAGCCAAGATCTTCCGGGGACAGGGCCCCAGCATTTT
>TRBD1|NA|TRBJ1-2|TRBV18
CASSDRGKDYGYTF
TGTGCCAGCTCAGACAGGGGGAAGGACTATGGCTACACCTTC
>TRBD2|few|TRBJ2-2|TRBV3-1/TRBV3-2
CASSRGLAAGELFF
TGTGCCAGCAGCCGAGGACTAGCGGCCGGGGAGCTGTTTTTT
>TRBD2|NA|TRBJ2-2|TRBV30
CAWSTLAGGYTGELFF
TGTGCCTGGAGTACCTTAGCGGGGGGTTACACCGGGGAGCTGTTTTTT
>NA|NA|TRBJ1-4|TRBV18
CASSPQSVRTNEKLFF
TGTGCCAGCTCACCACAGTCGGTCCGAACTAATGAAAAACTGTTTTTT
>NA|NA|TRBJ1-5|TRBV7-2
CASSVRGVQPQHF
TGTGCCAGCAGCGTCAGGGGTGTACAGCCCCAGCATTTT
>NA|NA|TRBJ1-1|TRBV18
CASSPPPSGRMWFTEAFF
TGTGCCAGCTCACCACCGCCTAGCGGCCGCATGTGGTTCACTGAAGCTTTCTTT
>TRBD2|NA|TRBJ2-1|TRBV9
CASSVGIAGDEQFF
TGTGCCAGCAGCGTAGGAATAGCGGGCGATGAGCAGTTCTTC
>TRBD1|NA|TRBJ2-5|TRBV25-1
CASDNSGTGGSETQYF
TGTGCCAGCGACAACTCCGGGACAGGGGGGTCGGAGACCCAGTACTTC
>TRBD2|NA|TRBJ2-1|TRBV4-1
CASSLKRGVSYNEQFF
TGCGCCAGCAGCCTAAAGCGGGGGGTCTCCTACAATGAGCAGTTCTTC
>NA|NA|TRBJ2-1|TRBV7-9
CASSFFGINEQFF
TGTGCCAGCAGCTTTTTCGGTATCAATGAGCAGTTCTTC
>TRBD1|NA|TRBJ1-2|TRBV5-1
CASSLWTGEYGYTF
TGCGCCAGCAGCTTATGGACAGGGGAGTATGGCTACACCTTC
>TRBD2|once|TRBJ2-1|TRBV7-9
CASSLVSSGRTYSYNEQFF
TGTGCCAGCAGCTTAGTGTCGAGCGGGAGGACCTACTCCTACAATGAGCAGTTCTTC
>NA|once|TRBJ2-2|TRBV24-1
CATGVAGTGELFF
TGTGCCACCGGGGTGGCGGGGACCGGGGAGCTGTTTTTT